This T cell receptor beta chain is drawn from a study of blood T cell repertoires in COVID-19. Study background: Acute-phase and convalescent COVID-19 samples originated in the United States, Italy and Spain. From T cells, B-cell-depleted T cells, or PBMCs came the material, which was cDNA or gDNA.

The CDR3 consists of 16 residues. Trimming took 1 base from V and 6 from J; bases not matched to a gene: 6. Germline assignment: CDR1 SGHDT and CDR2 YYEEEE. Original methodology: Scientists estimated how many nucleated cells there were by amplifying reference gene primers. TCRdb's copy holds only in-frame clones and misses some; the assay was immunoSEQ multiplex PCR. V, J and clone size reflect that table, while D and trimming were determined from the DNA. Of about 37,000 clones in the sample, roughly nine tenths were seen once. Sample: peripheral blood. This receptor was taken from a woman in her twenties or thirties in a cohort sampled during active COVID-19. The chain carries TRBV5-6 and TRBJ2-2, with 10 bases identical to TRBD2. CDR3 coding DNA: TGTGCCAGCAGCTTGTTTGTAGCGGGAGGATCCGGGGAGCTGTTTTTT. This translates into CASSLFVAGGSGELFF.